The T cell receptor (beta chain) under discussion was sequenced for a study of blood T cell repertoires in COVID-19. For the study at large: The analysed material was cDNA or gDNA that came from T cells, B-cell-depleted T cells, or PBMCs.

Per the original methods: It was from reference gene primer amplification that nucleated cell counts were estimated. Some clones are missing from TCRdb's copy, which holds only in-frame ones; the method was immunoSEQ multiplex PCR. V, J and clone size are those of that table, while D and trimming were read from the DNA. The sample shows around 120,000 clones, 90% of them seen only once. CDR3 length: 14 amino acids. Germline trimming cut 1 base from V and 2 bases from J; bases unmatched to any gene: 0. Germline CDR1 SGHAT, CDR2 FQNNGV. While infection was still active, Seattle patients were enrolled and then followed longitudinally.

V usage is TRBV11-2 and J usage is TRBJ2-7; 9 bases align to TRBD1. Sequenced sample: peripheral blood. The TCR originated in a man in his sixties with COVID-19, enrolled during active disease. The CDR3 DNA is TGTGCCAGCAGCTTAGGGACAGGGGCCTACGAGCAGTACTTC. It codes for CASSLGTGAYEQYF.